This T cell receptor beta chain was observed in a study of CD8+ T cells in alopecia areata. Study-wide findings and caveats: In scalp, tofacitinib significantly decreased clonality and expanded CD8+ clones among the top 100. Numerous expanded lesional clones remained in scalp and blood during tofacitinib.

The treatment: oral pan-JAK inhibitor, 5-10 mg twice daily. Extracted RNA was reverse transcribed, and the resulting cDNA served as sequencing template. Some clones are missing from TCRdb's copy, which holds only in-frame ones; the method was immunoSEQ multiplex PCR. Altogether over 150,000 clones are present, 55% to 70% being singletons, with the ten largest covering about 0.65%. Notes on this clone: No antigen is known for it.

The germline V gene encodes CDR1 SGHDT and CDR2 YYEEEE. CDR3 length: 14 amino acids. With 4 bases removed from V and 5 bases from J, the gap between germline ends came to 16 bases. The sequence was collected from a human donor with alopecia areata. This specimen was CD4+ T cells sorted from blood, taken at week 4, from a patient treated with tofacitinib. The genes are TRBV5-6 and TRBJ2-7; TRBD1 or TRBD2 may be the D gene (5 bases each). The CDR3 DNA is TGTGCCAGCAGCCGAGGGCCTCAGGGAAACGAGCAGTACTTC. Amino acids: CASSRGPQGNEQYF.